This TCR beta chain came from a study of T cells in Graves' hyperthyroidism and ophthalmopathy. Trimming shortened V by 2 bases and J by 6 bases, and 8 bases separated the two germline ends. The CDR3 length is 13 residues. CDR1 and CDR2 from the germline V gene are MNHNS and SASEGT. This clonotype has just a few counts. Antigen unknown. TCR beta CDR3 regions were amplified from RNA. HTBI primers drove first-round RT-PCR of the TCR CDR3. TCRdb reprocessed the multiplex PCR reads via MiXCR and lists one record per CDR3 protein. This table holds about 520,000 distinct CDR3 sequences, less than 25% found once. Any patient presenting with uncontrolled infection, other autoimmune disease, pregnancy or lactation was left out. Cells are PBMCs isolated from roughly 9.2 ml of fresh blood. Notes on the study in general: A 13 V-J model separated ophthalmopathy from stable hyperthyroidism.

The clonotype comes from a woman under 40 with Graves' ophthalmopathy. The rearrangement uses TRBV6-1 and TRBJ1-5; TRBD1 is a possible D gene (5 bases). Sample: blood. The CDR3 here is CASSEWGGQPQHF. The CDR3 DNA follows: TGTGCCAGCAGTGAATGGGGGGGTCAGCCCCAGCATTTT.